A single sample gave rise to the 10 T cell receptor beta chains below, sequenced in a study of cytomegalovirus exposure and HLA in healthy donors. PCR used 60 Vbeta primers and 13 Jbeta primers. Profiling relied on immunoSEQ multiplex PCR, and the TCRdb table lists in-frame clones only, not all of them. The table shows roughly 150,000 clones, with more than 80% occurring only once. The sample consisted of PBMCs. These receptors originate from a male donor in good health and CMV-seronegative.

This chain connects TRBV4-1 to TRBJ1-1; possibly TRBD1 for D (5 bases). The CDR3 is 13 amino acids. Between the trimmed V and J ends, which lost 5 bases and 4 bases, there was a span of 11 bases. Germline CDR1 is MGHRA and CDR2 is YSYEKL. The CDR3 loop reads CASSSAGGTEAFF. CDR3 DNA: TGCGCCAGCAGCTCCGCGGGGGGCACTGAAGCTTTCTTT.

The chain has TRBV7-6 and TRBJ2-1, with 10 bases that match TRBD1. Germline CDR1 is SGHVS and CDR2 is FNYEAQ. The CDR3 runs to 16 residues. J was trimmed by 5 bases and V by 1 base; bases with no gene match: 5. DNA of the CDR3: TGTGCCAGCAGCTTAGAAGGGACAGGGGTTCACAATGAGCAGTTCTTC. Protein sequence: CASSLEGTGVHNEQFF. Full variable domain (remainder filled in from reference TRBV7-6 and TRBJ2-1): GAGVSQSPRYKVTKRGQDVALRCDPISGHVSLYWYRQALGQGPEFLTYFNYEAQQDKSGLPNDRFSAERPEGSISTLTIQRTEQRDSAMYRCASSLEGTGVHNEQFFGPGTRLTVL.

The CDR3 is CASSDRDPRTDTQYF. The CDR3 DNA reads as TGTGCCAGCAGCGACAGGGATCCCCGCACAGATACGCAGTATTTT. The rearrangement links TRBV6-6 to TRBJ2-3; TRBD1 agrees at 7 bases. The ends lost 6 bases at V and 1 base at J; junction bases unmatched: 7. This CDR3 contains 15 residues. Germline-derived CDR1 and CDR2 are MNHNY and SVGAGI (reference sequence).

The rearrangement uses TRBV5-4 and TRBJ2-3; 12 positions match TRBD1. J was trimmed by 1 base and V by 4 bases; bases with no gene match: 4. CDR3 length equals 16 residues. The germline V gene encodes CDR1 SGHNT and CDR2 YYREEE (reference sequence). The DNA for the CDR3 is TGTGCCAGCAGCGACGGGGACAGGGGGCGCACAGATACGCAGTATTTT. It yields the protein CASSDGDRGRTDTQYF.

This clone was detected only a few times. The rearrangement uses TRBV6-5 and TRBJ1-4, with a possible D match to TRBD1 (5 bases). The CDR3 is made up of 14 amino acids. The germline V gene has CDR1 MNHEY and CDR2 SVGAGI. Trimming took 6 bases from V and 0 from J, leaving 8 bases between them. CDR3 DNA sequence: TGTGCCAGCAGCGACAGAGCAACTAATGAAAAACTGTTTTTT. The encoded protein is CASSDRATNEKLFF.

The rearrangement links TRBV7-6 to TRBJ1-2; D call uncertain. Germline assignment: CDR1 SGHVS and CDR2 FNYEAQ. With 1 base removed from V and 2 bases from J, the gap between germline ends came to 20 bases. This CDR3 contains 18 residues. CDR3 region: CASSLVLGGQVINYGYTF. The CDR3 DNA reads TGTGCCAGCAGCTTAGTCCTAGGCGGGCAGGTTATAAACTATGGCTACACCTTC. The entire variable domain, with the rest obtained from reference TRBV7-6 and TRBJ1-2, is as follows: GAGVSQSPRYKVTKRGQDVALRCDPISGHVSLYWYRQALGQGPEFLTYFNYEAQQDKSGLPNDRFSAERPEGSISTLTIQRTEQRDSAMYRCASSLVLGGQVINYGYTFGSGTRLTVV.

This chain uses TRBV19 with TRBJ2-1, with TRBD2 matching over 12 bases. Germline CDR1 is LNHDA and CDR2 is SQIVND (reference sequence). CDR3 length: 20 residues. Trimming took 3 bases from V and 5 from J; bases not matched to a gene: 17. CDR3 residues: CASSIDTGGLAGQRHNEQFF. CDR3 sequence (DNA): TGTGCCAGTAGTATCGATACCGGGGGACTAGCGGGTCAAAGGCACAATGAGCAGTTCTTC.

In nucleotides, the CDR3 is TGTGCCAGCAGCCAAGAAAGGACACGGAATGATAATTCACCCCTCCACTTT. It encodes CASSQERTRNDNSPLHF. This sequence joins TRBV4-2 and TRBJ1-6; the D gene is possibly TRBD1 (5 bases). The length of the CDR3 is 17 residues. Trimming removed 0 bases at V and 5 bases at J, with 14 bases between. CDR1 is LGHNA and CDR2 is YNFKEQ in the germline V gene.

The chain uses TRBV19 and TRBJ2-7, with 8 bases aligning to TRBD1. CDR1 LNHDA and CDR2 SQIVND come from the germline V gene (reference sequence). The CDR3 runs to 13 residues. V trimming: 5 bases; J trimming: 4 bases; junction bases outside the gene matches: 4. CDR3: CASSYRGEYEQYF. The CDR3 bases are TGTGCCAGTAGTTACAGGGGGGAGTACGAGCAGTACTTC. Drawing the rest from reference TRBV19 and TRBJ2-7, the complete variable domain is DGGITQSPKYLFRKEGQNVTLSCEQNLNHDAMYWYRQDPGQGLRLIYYSQIVNDFQKGDIAEGYSVSREKKESFPLTVTSAQKNPTAFYLCASSYRGEYEQYFGPGTRLTVT.

V gene TRBV19 combines with J gene TRBJ2-7; 8 bases are a match to TRBD1. With 5 bases clipped from V and 5 bases from J, the junction kept 5 bases outside the gene matches. Germline lookup yields CDR1 LNHDA and CDR2 SQIVND (reference sequence). The CDR3 runs to 13 residues. CDR3 in amino acids: CASSPRDRNEQYF. The CDR3 DNA sequence: TGTGCCAGTAGTCCCCGGGACAGGAACGAGCAGTACTTC.